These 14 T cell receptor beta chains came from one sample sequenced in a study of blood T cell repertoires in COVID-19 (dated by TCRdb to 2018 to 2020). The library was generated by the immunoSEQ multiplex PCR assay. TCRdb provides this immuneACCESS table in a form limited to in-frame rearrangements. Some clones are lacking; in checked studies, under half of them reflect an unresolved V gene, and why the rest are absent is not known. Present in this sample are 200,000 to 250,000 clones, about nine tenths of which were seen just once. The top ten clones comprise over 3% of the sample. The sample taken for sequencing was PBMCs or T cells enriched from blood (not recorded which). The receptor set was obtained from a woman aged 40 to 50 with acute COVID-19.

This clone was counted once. The CDR3 is CASSEKLAGGLSQETQYF. As DNA, the CDR3 is TGTGCCAGCAGTGAAAAGCTAGCGGGGGGGCTTTCCCAAGAGACCCAGTACTTC. The V call is TRBV2, the J call TRBJ2-5; 12 bases fit TRBD2. Germline V gives CDR1 SNHLY, CDR2 FYNNEI. CDR3 length: 18 amino acids. Trimming took 2 bases from V and 1 from J; bases not matched to a gene: 8.

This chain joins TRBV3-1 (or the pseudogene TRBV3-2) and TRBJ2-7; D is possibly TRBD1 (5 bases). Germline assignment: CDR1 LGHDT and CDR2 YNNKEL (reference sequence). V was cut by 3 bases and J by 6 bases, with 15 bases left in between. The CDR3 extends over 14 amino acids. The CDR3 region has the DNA TGTGCCAGCAGCCAGGGGCAACTGGCCTCCGAGCAGTACGTC. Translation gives CASSQGQLASEQYV.

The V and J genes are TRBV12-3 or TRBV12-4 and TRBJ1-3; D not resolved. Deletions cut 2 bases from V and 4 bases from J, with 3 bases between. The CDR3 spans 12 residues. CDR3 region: CASSLQGNTIYF. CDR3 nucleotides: TGTGCCAGCAGTTTACAGGGAAACACCATATATTTT.

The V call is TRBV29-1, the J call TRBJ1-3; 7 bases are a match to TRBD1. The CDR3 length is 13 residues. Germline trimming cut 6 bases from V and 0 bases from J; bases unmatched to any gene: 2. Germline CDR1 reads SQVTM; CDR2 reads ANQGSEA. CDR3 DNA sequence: TGCAGCGTCGGGACAGCCTCTGGAAACACCATATATTTT. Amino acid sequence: CSVGTASGNTIYF.

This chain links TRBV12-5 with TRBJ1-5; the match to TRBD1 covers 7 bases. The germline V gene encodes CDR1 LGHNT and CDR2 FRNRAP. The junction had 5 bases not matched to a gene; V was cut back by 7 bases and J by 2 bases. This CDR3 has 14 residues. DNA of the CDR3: TGTGCTAGTGCCCTTGGACAGGGCAATCAGCCCCAGCATTTT. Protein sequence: CASALGQGNQPQHF. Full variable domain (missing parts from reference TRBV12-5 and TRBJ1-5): DARVTQTPRHKVTEMGQEVTMRCQPILGHNTVFWYRQTMMQGLELLAYFRNRAPLDDSGMPKDRFSAEMPDATLATLKIQPSEPRDSAVYFCASALGQGNQPQHFGDGTRLSIL.

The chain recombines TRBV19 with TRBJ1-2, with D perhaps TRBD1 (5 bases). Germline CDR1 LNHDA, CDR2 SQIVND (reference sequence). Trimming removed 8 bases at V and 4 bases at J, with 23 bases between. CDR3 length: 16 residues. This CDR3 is CASAHLGEGSLYGYTF. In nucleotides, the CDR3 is TGTGCCAGTGCTCACCTGGGGGAGGGCTCTCTCTATGGCTACACCTTC.

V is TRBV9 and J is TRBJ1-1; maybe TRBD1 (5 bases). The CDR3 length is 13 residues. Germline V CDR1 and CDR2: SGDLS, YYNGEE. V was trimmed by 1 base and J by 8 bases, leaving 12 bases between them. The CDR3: CASSVRPGVEAFF. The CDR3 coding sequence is TGTGCCAGCAGCGTACGCCCGGGGGTGGAAGCTTTCTTT. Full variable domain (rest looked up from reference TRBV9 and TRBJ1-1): DSGVTQTPKHLITATGQRVTLRCSPRSGDLSVYWYQQSLDQGLQFLIQYYNGEERAKGNILERFSAQQFPDLHSELNLSSLELGDSALYFCASSVRPGVEAFFGQGTRLTVV.

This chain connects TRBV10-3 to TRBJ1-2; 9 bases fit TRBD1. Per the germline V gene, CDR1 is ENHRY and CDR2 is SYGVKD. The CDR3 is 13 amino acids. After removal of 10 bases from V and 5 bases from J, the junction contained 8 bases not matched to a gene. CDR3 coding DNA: TGTGCCACCCTAGGGGACAGGGAATATGGCTACACCTTC. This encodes CATLGDREYGYTF.

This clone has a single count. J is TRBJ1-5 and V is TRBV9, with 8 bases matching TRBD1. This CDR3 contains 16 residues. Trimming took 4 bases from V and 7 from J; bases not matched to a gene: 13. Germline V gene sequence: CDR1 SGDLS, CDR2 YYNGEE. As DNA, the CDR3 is TGTGCCAGCAGCCCAGGAGGGACAGGCTTTAACCAGCCCCAGCATTTT. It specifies CASSPGGTGFNQPQHF.

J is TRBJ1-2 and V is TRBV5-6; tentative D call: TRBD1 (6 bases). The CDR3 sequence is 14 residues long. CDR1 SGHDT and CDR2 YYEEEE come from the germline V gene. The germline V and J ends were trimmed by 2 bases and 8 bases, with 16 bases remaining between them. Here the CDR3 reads CASSFQDSLEGYTF. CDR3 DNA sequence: TGTGCCAGCAGCTTTCAGGACAGCCTTGAGGGCTACACCTTC.

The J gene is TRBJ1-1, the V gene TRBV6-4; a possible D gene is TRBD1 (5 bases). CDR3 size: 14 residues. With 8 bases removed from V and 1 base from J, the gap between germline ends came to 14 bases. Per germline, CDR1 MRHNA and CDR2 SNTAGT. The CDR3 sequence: CASPRAQANTEAFF. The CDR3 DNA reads TGTGCCAGCCCCAGGGCACAGGCGAACACTGAAGCTTTCTTT.

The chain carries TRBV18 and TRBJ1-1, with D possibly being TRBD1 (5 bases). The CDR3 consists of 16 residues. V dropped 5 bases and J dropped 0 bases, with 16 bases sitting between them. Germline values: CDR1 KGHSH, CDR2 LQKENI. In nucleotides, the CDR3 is TGTGCCAGCTCAGCAGGGTCCAATCCTATGAACACTGAAGCTTTCTTT. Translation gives CASSAGSNPMNTEAFF.

Written as DNA, the CDR3 is TGTGCCAGCAGCGACAGGGGGCCCTACACCTTC. This sequence encodes CASSDRGPYTF. This rearrangement joins TRBV6-2 or TRBV6-3 to TRBJ1-2; 10 positions agree with TRBD1. The germline gives CDR1 MNHEY, CDR2 SVGEGT. The V segment lost 6 bases and the J segment 10 bases; nucleotides outside the gene matches: 2. The CDR3 runs to 11 residues.

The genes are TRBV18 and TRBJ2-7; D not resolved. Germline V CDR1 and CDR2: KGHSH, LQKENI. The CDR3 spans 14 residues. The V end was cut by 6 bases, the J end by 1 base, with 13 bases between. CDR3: CASSPGASSYEQYV. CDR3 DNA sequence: TGTGCCAGCTCCCCCGGAGCCTCTTCCTACGAGCAGTACGTC.